The clone carrying this T cell receptor beta chain was picked up a small number of times. Time point: 2015-2016 season, pre-vaccination. The sample comes from a study of follicular helper T cells after annual influenza vaccination. Germline-derived CDR1 and CDR2 are MDHEN and SYDVKM. The CDR3 sequence is 12 residues long. The ends lost 8 bases at V and 3 bases at J; junction bases unmatched: 4. The method was immunoSEQ multiplex PCR; TCRdb's version includes in-frame clones alone and lacks a portion of them. The sample consists of under 15,000 clones, about 83% of them appearing once. Sequencing was performed on CXCR5- memory CD4+ T cells sorted from blood, taken on the day of influenza vaccination. The V and J genes are TRBV28 and TRBJ2-7, with TRBD1 matching over 7 bases. The TCR sequence derives from an adult who received the influenza vaccine. The DNA of the CDR3 is TGTGCCAGCCGACAGGGAATCTACGAGCAGTACTTC. It yields the protein CASRQGIYEQYF.